The clone carrying this T cell receptor (beta chain) appeared a few times. Its target is unknown. Deletions cut 1 base from V and 0 bases from J, with 5 bases between. Germline assignment: CDR1 SGHDT and CDR2 YYEEEE. The CDR3 totals 15 residues. The second PCR ran about 6 to 11 cycles with a sample-barcoded 5' primer and J-beta primers. TCRdb called the 5' RACE reads again in MiXCR, with one record for every CDR3 protein. Of 1.5 million or so distinct CDR3 sequences in the sample, 35% to 45% were seen once. The sample belongs to a study of blood T cells in healthy people across ages. Study observations and caveats: Naive CD4+ cell counts and diversity both ran higher in long-lived than in aged donors. Researchers judged that diversity estimates from one million T cells fell short of true values.

Sample donors were healthy Caucasian individuals that came from Russia, aged 6 to 90. Every donor contributed roughly 10 milliliters of peripheral blood by blood draw. J is TRBJ2-6 and V is TRBV5-6, with unresolved D. Sequenced material: blood. The source is a woman aged 18-29 years in good health. CDR3 coding DNA: TGTGCCAGCAGCTTGTACGGCTCTGGGGCCAACGTCCTGACTTTC. Encoded protein: CASSLYGSGANVLTF.